This T cell receptor (beta chain) was observed in a study of STAT5B mutations in CD4+ large granular lymphocyte leukemia. This clone was detected a few times. Antigen unknown. Healthy controls were blood donor buffy coats. In the authors' workflow: A productive frequency of 2.59 x 10-5 was the lowest detectable. Here immunoSEQ multiplex PCR was the method, and the copy in TCRdb shows in-frame clones only, minus some. That table supplies the V and J calls and clone size; D and trimming were determined from the DNA. The sample consists of approximately 20,000 clones, around 84% of them appearing once. The germline V and J ends were trimmed by 7 bases and 0 bases, with 6 bases remaining between them. The CDR3 has 12 amino acids. The germline V gene encodes CDR1 MRHNA and CDR2 SNTAGT. Regarding the study as a whole: About a quarter of private leukemic clonotypes occurred rarely in other patients' non-leukemic repertoires. Top patient clones used TRBV06 genes more often: 8/27 versus 2/35 in controls.

Sequencing input: CD4+ T cells from blood buffy coats. The chain has TRBV6-4 and TRBJ1-1, with D perhaps matching TRBD1 (5 bases). The clonotype comes from a human donor in good health. The CDR3 region has the DNA TGTGCCAGCATCAGGGTGAACACTGAAGCTTTCTTT. This sequence encodes CASIRVNTEAFF.